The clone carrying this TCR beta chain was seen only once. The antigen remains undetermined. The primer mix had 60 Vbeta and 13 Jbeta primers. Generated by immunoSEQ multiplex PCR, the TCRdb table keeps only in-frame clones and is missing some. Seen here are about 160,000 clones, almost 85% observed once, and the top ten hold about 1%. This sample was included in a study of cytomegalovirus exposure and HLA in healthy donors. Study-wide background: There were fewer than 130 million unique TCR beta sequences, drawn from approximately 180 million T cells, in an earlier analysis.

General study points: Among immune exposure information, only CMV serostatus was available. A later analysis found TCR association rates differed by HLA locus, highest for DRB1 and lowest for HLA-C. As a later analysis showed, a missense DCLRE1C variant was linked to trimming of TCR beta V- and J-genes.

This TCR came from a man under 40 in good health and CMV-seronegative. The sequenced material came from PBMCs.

The CDR3 DNA sequence: TGCGCCAGCAGTTTCCGGGACAGGGATGAAAAACTGTTTTTT. Encoded protein: CASSFRDRDEKLFF. The chain joins TRBV4-1 to TRBJ1-4; 9 bases line up with TRBD1. The CDR3 runs 14 residues. Germline V gene lookup returns CDR1 MGHRA and CDR2 YSYEKL. V gave up 6 bases and J gave up 6 bases; unmatched junction bases: 5.